The source of this T cell receptor beta chain is a study of T cell repertoires in cytomegalovirus infection. Background on the study: Matching HLA type, along with CMV infection, was indicated by public TCR beta signatures. Overall study results and limits: The ex vivo response showed dominance by HLA-C-restricted CMV-specific TCR beta clonotypes. Totalled public TCR beta family frequency picked out people who carried CMV plus the relevant HLA.

V gave up 5 bases and J gave up 10 bases, with 21 bases separating them. The CDR3 totals 14 residues. Per the germline V gene, CDR1 is SGHTA and CDR2 is FQGNSA. MiXCR, run by TCRdb on the reads, gives a single entry per CDR3 protein. The sample includes roughly 54,000 distinct CDR3 sequences, roughly a third seen only once; the top ten take around 70%. The table lists this clonotype with many counts. Its target is not known. The V call is TRBV7-2, the J call TRBJ2-7; TRBD1 might be the D (6 bases). The clonotype originates from a human donor in good health (CMV status not recorded). Some clones in this sample may be carry-over from other donors' samples. The specimen sequenced was PBMCs, sequenced either directly or after in vitro stimulation (not recorded which). For the CDR3, the DNA is TGTGCCAGCAGCCCGTACACAGGGAATGTCGGCCAGTACTTC. As protein: CASSPYTGNVGQYF.